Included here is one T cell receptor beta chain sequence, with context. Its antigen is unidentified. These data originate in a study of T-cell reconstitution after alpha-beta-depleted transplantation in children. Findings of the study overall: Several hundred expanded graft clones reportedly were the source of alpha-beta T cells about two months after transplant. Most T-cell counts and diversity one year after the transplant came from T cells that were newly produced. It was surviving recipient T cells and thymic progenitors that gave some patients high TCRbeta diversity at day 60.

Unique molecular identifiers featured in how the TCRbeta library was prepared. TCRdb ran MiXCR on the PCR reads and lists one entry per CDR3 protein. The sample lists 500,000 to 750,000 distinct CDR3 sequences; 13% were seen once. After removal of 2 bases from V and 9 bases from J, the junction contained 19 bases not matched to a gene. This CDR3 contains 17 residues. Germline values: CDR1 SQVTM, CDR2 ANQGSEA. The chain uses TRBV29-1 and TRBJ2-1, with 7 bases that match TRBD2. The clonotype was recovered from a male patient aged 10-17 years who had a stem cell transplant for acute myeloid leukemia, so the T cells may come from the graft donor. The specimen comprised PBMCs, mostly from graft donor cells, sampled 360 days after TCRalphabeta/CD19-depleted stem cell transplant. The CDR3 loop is CSVEFRLAVTPWGEQFF. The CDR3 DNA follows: TGCAGCGTTGAATTCCGGCTAGCGGTCACACCTTGGGGTGAGCAGTTCTTC.